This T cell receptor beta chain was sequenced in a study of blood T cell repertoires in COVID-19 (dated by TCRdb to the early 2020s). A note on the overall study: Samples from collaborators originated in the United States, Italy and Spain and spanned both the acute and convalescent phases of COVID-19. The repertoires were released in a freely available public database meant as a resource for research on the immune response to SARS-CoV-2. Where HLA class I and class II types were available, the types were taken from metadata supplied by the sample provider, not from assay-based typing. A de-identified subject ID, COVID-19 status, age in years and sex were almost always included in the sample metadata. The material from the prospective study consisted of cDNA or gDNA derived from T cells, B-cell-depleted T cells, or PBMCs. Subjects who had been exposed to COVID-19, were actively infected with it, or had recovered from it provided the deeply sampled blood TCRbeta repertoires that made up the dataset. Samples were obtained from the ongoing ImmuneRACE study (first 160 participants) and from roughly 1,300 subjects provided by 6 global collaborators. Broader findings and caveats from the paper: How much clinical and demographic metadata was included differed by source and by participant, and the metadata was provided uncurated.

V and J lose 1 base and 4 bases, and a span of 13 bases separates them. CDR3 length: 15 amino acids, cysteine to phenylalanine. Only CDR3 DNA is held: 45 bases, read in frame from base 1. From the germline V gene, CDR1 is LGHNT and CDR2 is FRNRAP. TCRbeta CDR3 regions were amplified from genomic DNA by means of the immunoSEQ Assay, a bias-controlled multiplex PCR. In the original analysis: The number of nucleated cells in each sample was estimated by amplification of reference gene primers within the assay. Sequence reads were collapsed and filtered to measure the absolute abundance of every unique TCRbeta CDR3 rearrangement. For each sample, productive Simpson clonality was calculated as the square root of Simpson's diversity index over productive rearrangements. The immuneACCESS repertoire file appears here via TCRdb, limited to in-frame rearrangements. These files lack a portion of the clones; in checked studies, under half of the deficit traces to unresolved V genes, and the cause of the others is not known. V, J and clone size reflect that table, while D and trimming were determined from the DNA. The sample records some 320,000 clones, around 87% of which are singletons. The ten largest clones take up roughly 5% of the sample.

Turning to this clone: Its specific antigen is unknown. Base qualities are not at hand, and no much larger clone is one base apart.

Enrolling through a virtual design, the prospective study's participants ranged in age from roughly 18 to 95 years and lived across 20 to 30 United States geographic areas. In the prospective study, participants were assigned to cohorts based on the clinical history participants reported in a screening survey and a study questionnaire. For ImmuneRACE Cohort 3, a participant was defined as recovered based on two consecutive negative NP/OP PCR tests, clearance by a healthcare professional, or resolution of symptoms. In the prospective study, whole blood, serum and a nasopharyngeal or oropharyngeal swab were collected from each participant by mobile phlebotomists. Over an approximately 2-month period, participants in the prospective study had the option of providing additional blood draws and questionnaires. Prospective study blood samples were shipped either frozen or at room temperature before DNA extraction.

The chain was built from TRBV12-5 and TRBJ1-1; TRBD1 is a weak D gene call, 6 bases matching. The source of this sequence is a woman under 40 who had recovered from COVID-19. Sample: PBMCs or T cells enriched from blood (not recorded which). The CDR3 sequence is CASGLGATGGTEAFF. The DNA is TGTGCTAGTGGTTTGGGGGCGACAGGCGGCACTGAAGCTTTCTTT. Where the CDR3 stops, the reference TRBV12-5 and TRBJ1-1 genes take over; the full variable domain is DARVTQTPRHKVTEMGQEVTMRCQPILGHNTVFWYRQTMMQGLELLAYFRNRAPLDDSGMPKDRFSAEMPDATLATLKIQPSEPRDSAVYFCASGLGATGGTEAFFGQGTRLTVV.